These T cell receptor beta chains were read from a single sample in a study of CXCR3-negative and CXCR3-positive naive CD8 T cells. From the 5' RACE reads, TCRdb lists one entry per CDR3 protein and no DNA. This sample's table reports some 99,000 distinct CDR3 sequences. Source material: naive CXCR3+ CD8+ T cells from blood. These receptors were collected from a human donor in good health. Some clones in this sample may be carry-over from other donors' samples. Each CDR3 is given with its conserved first and last residue.

CSVEDGTDTQYF	TRBV29-1	TRBJ2-3
CASSLLRAGARGSEQFF	TRBV28	TRBJ2-1
CASGLAGDGEQYF	TRBV3-1	TRBJ2-7
CASSISSYNEQFF	TRBV19	TRBJ2-1
CAWGDGYTEAFF	TRBV30	TRBJ1-1
CAIRDTVAGGPLEQFF	TRBV10-3	TRBJ2-1
CASSSSGRQGCEQYF	TRBV27	TRBJ2-7
CSVPRDLSRSPLTEQYF	TRBV29-1	TRBJ2-7
CASSQSEGRVGTEAFF	TRBV23-1	TRBJ1-1
CASRFADSSYNEQFF	TRBV7-2	TRBJ2-1
CSVVWRGVTDTQYF	TRBV29-1	TRBJ2-3
CASSQAETSGSYEQYF	TRBV4-2	TRBJ2-7
CSVFGPQDIQYF	TRBV29-1	TRBJ2-4
CASSEILAGGLETQYF	TRBV2	TRBJ2-5
CSVGRGSSYNEQFF	TRBV29-1	TRBJ2-1
CASSTTGVVEQYF	TRBV28	TRBJ2-7
CASSRGSYNEQFF	TRBV6-1	TRBJ2-1
CASSPDLFSAFGYTF	TRBV6-2/TRBV6-3	TRBJ1-2
CASSTGIPVNTGELFF	TRBV27	TRBJ2-2
CASSAPGGQETQYF	TRBV7-9	TRBJ2-5
CASSPRGYSQPQHF	TRBV6-2/TRBV6-3	TRBJ1-5
CSGGESSAAYEQYF	TRBV20-1	TRBJ2-7
CASSPTWREQYF	TRBV5-1	TRBJ2-7
CSVETGFPKEQFF	TRBV29-1	TRBJ2-1
CASSPSTDSNEKLFF	TRBV5-1	TRBJ1-4
CASSPLGTSKNIQYF	TRBV6-2/TRBV6-3	TRBJ2-4
CASSQPIGGADEQFF	TRBV7-9	TRBJ2-1
CASSLVQGGYNEQFF	TRBV5-1	TRBJ2-1
CASSLLASGSSYNEQFF	TRBV28	TRBJ2-1
CSADVRTEASTDTQYF	TRBV20-1	TRBJ2-3
CASSYSGTSGDPTQYF	TRBV6-2/TRBV6-3	TRBJ2-3
CASSPWGGENEQFF	TRBV14	TRBJ2-1
CASGLSGNTIYF	TRBV12-5	TRBJ1-3